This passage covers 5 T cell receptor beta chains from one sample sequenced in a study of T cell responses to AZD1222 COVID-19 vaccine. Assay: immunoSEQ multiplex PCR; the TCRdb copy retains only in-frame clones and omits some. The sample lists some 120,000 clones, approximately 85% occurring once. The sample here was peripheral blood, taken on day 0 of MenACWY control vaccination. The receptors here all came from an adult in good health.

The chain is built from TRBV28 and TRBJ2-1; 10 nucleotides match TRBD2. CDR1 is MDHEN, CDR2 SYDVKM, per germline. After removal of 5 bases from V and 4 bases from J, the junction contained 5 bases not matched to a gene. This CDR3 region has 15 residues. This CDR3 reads CASSRTSGVYNEQFF. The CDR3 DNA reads TGTGCCAGCAGTCGCACTAGCGGGGTATACAATGAGCAGTTCTTC.

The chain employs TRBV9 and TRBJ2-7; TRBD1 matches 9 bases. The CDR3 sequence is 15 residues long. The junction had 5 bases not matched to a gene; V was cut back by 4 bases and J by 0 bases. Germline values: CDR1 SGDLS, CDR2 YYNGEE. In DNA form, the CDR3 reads TGTGCCAGCAGCCTCGGGACAGGGTTCTCCTACGAGCAGTACTTC. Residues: CASSLGTGFSYEQYF.

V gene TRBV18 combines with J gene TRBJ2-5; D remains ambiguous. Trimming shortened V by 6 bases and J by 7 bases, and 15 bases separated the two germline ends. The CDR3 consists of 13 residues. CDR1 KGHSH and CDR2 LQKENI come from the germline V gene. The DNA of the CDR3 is TGTGCCAGCTCGCTCGATCCTAAGGGGACCCAGTACTTC. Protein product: CASSLDPKGTQYF.

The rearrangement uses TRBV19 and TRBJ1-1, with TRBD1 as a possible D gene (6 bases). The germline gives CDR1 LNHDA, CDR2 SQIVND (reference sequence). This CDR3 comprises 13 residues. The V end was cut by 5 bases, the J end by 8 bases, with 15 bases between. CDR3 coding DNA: TGTGCCAGTAGTTTGGGGGCGGAAAGAGAAGCTTTCTTT. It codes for CASSLGAEREAFF. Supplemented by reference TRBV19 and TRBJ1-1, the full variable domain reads DGGITQSPKYLFRKEGQNVTLSCEQNLNHDAMYWYRQDPGQGLRLIYYSQIVNDFQKGDIAEGYSVSREKKESFPLTVTSAQKNPTAFYLCASSLGAEREAFFGQGTRLTVV.

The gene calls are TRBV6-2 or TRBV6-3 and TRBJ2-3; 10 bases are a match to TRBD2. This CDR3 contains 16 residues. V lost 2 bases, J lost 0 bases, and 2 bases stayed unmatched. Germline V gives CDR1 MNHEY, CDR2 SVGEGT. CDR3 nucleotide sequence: TGTGCCAGCAGTTACGGACTAGCGGCTAGCACAGATACGCAGTATTTT. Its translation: CASSYGLAASTDTQYF.